Listed below are T cell receptor beta chains from one sample, sequenced in a study of CXCR3-negative and CXCR3-positive naive CD8 T cells. TCRdb re-called the 5' RACE reads; every CDR3 protein appears as one record, without DNA. The table lists some 130,000 distinct CDR3 sequences. The material sequenced was naive CXCR3- CD8+ T cells from blood. Receptors were obtained from a human donor in good health. Some clones in this sample may be carry-over from other donors' samples. Both conserved end residues are part of each CDR3. Fields, in order: V gene, J gene, CDR3 protein.

>TRBV6-6|TRBJ2-1
CASSYNRAGGPGNEQFF
>TRBV6-2/TRBV6-3|TRBJ2-7
CASIRPALSYEQYF
>TRBV28|TRBJ2-1
CASSPAGSSYNEQFF
>TRBV3-1|TRBJ1-5
CASSKRSGGTQPQHF
>TRBV20-1|TRBJ2-1
CSAVAGVPVYNEQFF
>TRBV5-1|TRBJ2-3
CASSSVGGTSTDTQYF
>TRBV20-1|TRBJ2-3
CSASDYRVVSTDTQYF
>TRBV4-1|TRBJ1-1
CASSAGRLNTEAFF
>TRBV4-2|TRBJ1-2
CASSQLASSYGYTF
>TRBV28|TRBJ2-3
CASSFPRQTGTDTQYF
>TRBV20-1|TRBJ2-7
CSAVERGRFEQYF
>TRBV28|TRBJ1-3
CASSFSRGQGANTIYF
>TRBV12-3/TRBV12-4|TRBJ2-5
CASSLLLQETQYF
>TRBV4-1|TRBJ2-7
CASSQEYEQYF
>TRBV7-9|TRBJ1-1
CASSLEGPDTEAFF
>TRBV7-6|TRBJ2-7
CASSLVAMPYEQYF
>TRBV6-2/TRBV6-3|TRBJ1-5
CASSYGMWDSRSLNQPQHF
>TRBV7-2|TRBJ1-4
CASSPPGSEKLFF
>TRBV5-1|TRBJ2-7
CASSLDWGADYYEQYF
>TRBV9|TRBJ1-6
CASSPWGGSSPLHF
>TRBV4-2|TRBJ2-5
CASSQEVGSFLQETQYF
>TRBV30|TRBJ2-3
CAWSITGVGTDTQYF
>TRBV28|TRBJ2-1
CASSPFREPGYNEQFF
>TRBV29-1|TRBJ2-3
CSVAPRPSGGTDTQYF
>TRBV5-6|TRBJ1-6
CASSTSGGGPLHF
>TRBV27|TRBJ2-7
CASSSYRSSYEQYF
>TRBV11-3|TRBJ2-1
CASSVAGTSGSSYNEQFF
>TRBV29-1|TRBJ2-7
CSVEDGPDSSYEQYF
>TRBV30|TRBJ1-1
CAWILLGGYTEAFF
>TRBV9|TRBJ1-2
CASSRRDRAVGYTF
>TRBV29-1|TRBJ2-1
CSVDLTTYNEQFF
>TRBV20-1|TRBJ1-5
CSARGQASNQPQHF
>TRBV28|TRBJ2-7
CASSPPEREVSYEQYF
>TRBV5-1|TRBJ2-7
CASSFAGAEQYF
>TRBV13|TRBJ2-5
CASSNREGIETQYF
>TRBV25-1|TRBJ1-1
CASSDTGEPGGTEAFF
>TRBV29-1|TRBJ1-5
CSTGEGDQPQHF
>TRBV7-9|TRBJ2-1
CASSLGQTSGRDEQFF
>TRBV29-1|TRBJ2-2
CSVYLWDTGELFF
>TRBV4-3|TRBJ2-2
CASSKRTANTGELFF
>TRBV21-1|TRBJ1-2
CASSKVEGYTF
>TRBV19|TRBJ2-1
CASASGVSSYNEQFF
>TRBV28|TRBJ2-7
CASSFGIAGGPTYEQYF
>TRBV4-2|TRBJ1-2
CASSQEVAGFDGYTF
>TRBV28|TRBJ2-7
CASSSRLGPYEQYF
>TRBV27|TRBJ2-3
CASSLSLPADTQYF
>TRBV6-6|TRBJ2-1
CASRDLPGTSGNNEQFF
>TRBV9|TRBJ2-1
CASSVATTGNNEQFF
>TRBV29-1|TRBJ2-1
CSVSPDGSYNEQFF
>TRBV7-9|TRBJ2-1
CASSLGSLAANYNEQFF
>TRBV9|TRBJ1-2
CASSRQGANYGYTF
>TRBV29-1|TRBJ2-1
CSVEDQDRRYAYNEQFF
>TRBV29-1|TRBJ2-7
CSVEDYGQGGSYEQYF
>TRBV5-5|TRBJ1-4
CASSHFGFDEKLFF
>TRBV7-3|TRBJ1-1
CASSSGHLNTEAFF
>TRBV11-2|TRBJ2-7
CASSFLSGSPNEQYF
>TRBV11-2|TRBJ2-7
CASSTHRGSGSTYEQYF
>TRBV25-1|TRBJ2-6
CASSDDRGLSGANVLTF
>TRBV29-1|TRBJ2-7
CSVSGTPSSYEQYF